This T cell receptor beta chain was captured in a study of CXCR3-negative and CXCR3-positive naive CD8 T cells. In preparing the TRB cDNA libraries, 5' RACE with UMI labels was used. TCRdb processed the 5' RACE reads again and assigns one entry to each CDR3 protein, with no DNA. This listing includes 45,000 to 55,000 distinct CDR3 sequences. This CDR3 is 14 amino acids long. Per germline, CDR1 LGHNT and CDR2 FRNRAP. Study results and caveats: The level of CXCR3 expression partially decreased after cryopreservation; the majority of assays used fresh PBMCs. With surface CD5 comparable between naive subsets, TCR strength was estimated using properties derived from the TRB CDR3.

As regards this clonotype: Its specificity is not known.

This chain connects TRBV12-5 to TRBJ1-1. Sample: memory CD8+ T cells from blood. The sequence was collected from a human donor in good health. Some clones in this sample may be carry-over from other donors' samples. CDR3 loop: CASGRVGGVPEAFF.